Shown below are 14 T cell receptor beta chains from a single sample sequenced in a study of cytomegalovirus exposure and HLA in healthy donors. PCR employed 60 Vbeta and 13 Jbeta primers. Profiled with immunoSEQ multiplex PCR; TCRdb holds only in-frame clones, not every one. This table holds some 170,000 clones, around 76% found once. Sample: PBMCs. These receptors came from a girl between 10 and 17 years old in good health and CMV-seropositive.

The gene calls are TRBV28 and TRBJ2-7; the match to TRBD2 covers 11 bases. CDR3 size: 17 residues. Germline values: CDR1 MDHEN, CDR2 SYDVKM. J gave up 2 bases and V 4 bases, and 10 bases lay outside the gene matches. CDR3: CASSSSGRLSSAYEQYF. In DNA, the CDR3 is TGTGCCAGCAGTTCTAGCGGGAGGTTATCCTCAGCCTACGAGCAGTACTTC.

V gene TRBV14 combines with J gene TRBJ1-5, with 9 bases fitting TRBD1. The germline CDR1 and CDR2 sequences are SGHDN and FVKESK. The CDR3 totals 18 residues. J was trimmed by 5 bases and V by 0 bases; bases with no gene match: 11. CDR3 nucleotides: TGTGCCAGCAGCCAAGAAACAGGGGGCGTTGGGGTCGATCAGCCCCAGCATTTT. Its translation is CASSQETGGVGVDQPQHF.

The rearrangement joins TRBV5-4 to TRBJ2-5; D gene uncertain. CDR3 length: 15 amino acids. V lost 0 bases, J lost 3 bases, and 12 bases lay in between. Germline V CDR1 and CDR2: SGHNT, YYREEE (reference sequence). The CDR3, as DNA: TGTGCCAGCAGCTTGGATGTTAGCCGAAAAGAGACCCAGTACTTC. Amino acids: CASSLDVSRKETQYF. The full variable domain, rest sourced from reference TRBV5-4 and TRBJ2-5, is ETGVTQSPTHLIKTRGQQVTLRCSSQSGHNTVSWYQQALGQGPQFIFQYYREEENGRGNFPPRFSGLQFPNYSSELNVNALELDDSALYLCASSLDVSRKETQYFGPGTRLLVL.

The J gene is TRBJ2-1, the V gene TRBV9, with D tentatively TRBD2 (5 bases). The V end lost 5 bases, the J end lost 6 bases, and 15 bases lay between the germline ends. CDR3 size: 14 residues. Germline lookup yields CDR1 SGDLS and CDR2 YYNGEE. This CDR3 reads CASSSMGDGNEQFF. The CDR3 DNA follows: TGTGCCAGCAGTTCCATGGGAGATGGCAATGAGCAGTTCTTC.

The V call is TRBV7-9, the J call TRBJ1-3, with D possibly being TRBD1 (6 bases). V lost 5 bases to trimming and J lost 0 bases, with 17 bases between them. The germline V gene encodes CDR1 SEHNR and CDR2 FQNEAQ (reference sequence). The CDR3 spans 17 residues. CDR3 nucleotide sequence: TGTGCCAGCAGCGGCCGTGCAGGGGCTGGCTCTGGAAACACCATATATTTT. Translated: CASSGRAGAGSGNTIYF.

This chain links TRBV7-8 with TRBJ2-2; maybe TRBD2 (5 bases). The V gene's germline CDR1 is SGHVS and CDR2 FQNEAQ. V was trimmed by 5 bases and J by 5 bases, leaving 15 bases between them. The CDR3 spans 15 residues. As DNA, the CDR3 is TGTGCCAGCAGCCTCCGGGATGGTAGGACCGGGGAGCTGTTTTTT. Amino acids: CASSLRDGRTGELFF.

The chain has TRBV30 and TRBJ2-1; a weak D match, TRBD2 (7 bases). This CDR3 has 13 amino acids. The V end was cut by 1 base, the J end by 9 bases, with 13 bases between. CDR1 and CDR2 (germline): GTSNPN, SVGIG (reference sequence). CDR3 residues: CAWSAGGMVEQFF. The DNA of the CDR3 is TGTGCCTGGAGTGCGGGGGGCATGGTTGAGCAGTTCTTC.

This sequence joins TRBV7-2 and TRBJ2-7; D is perhaps TRBD2 (6 bases). V was shortened by 1 base and J by 6 bases, with 10 bases between the two germline ends. The CDR3 length is 13 residues. Germline V CDR1 and CDR2: SGHTA, FQGNSA. The CDR3 DNA follows: TGTGCCAGCAGCTTAGTTGGAGGGTTCGAGCAGTACTTC. It translates to CASSLVGGFEQYF. Full variable domain (outside the CDR3, taken from reference TRBV7-2 and TRBJ2-7): GAGVSQSPSNKVTEKGKDVELRCDPISGHTALYWYRQSLGQGLEFLIYFQGNSAPDKSGLPSDRFSAERTGGSVSTLTIQRTQQEDSAVYLCASSLVGGFEQYFGPGTRLTVT.

This clone showed up just once. This rearrangement joins TRBV10-3 to TRBJ2-2; 12 bases fit TRBD2. CDR1 and CDR2 (germline): ENHRY, SYGVKD. Trimming at V came to 7 bases and at J to 1 base, leaving 13 bases not matched to a gene. The CDR3 totals 19 residues. CDR3 residues: CAITKPGTSGRENTGELFF. Written as DNA, the CDR3 is TGTGCCATCACTAAACCCGGGACTAGCGGGCGTGAGAACACCGGGGAGCTGTTTTTT.

V and J are TRBV10-1 and TRBJ2-1; 15 positions match TRBD2. The CDR3 extends over 16 amino acids. Germline V CDR1 and CDR2: WNHNN, SYGVQD (reference sequence). The trim removed 6 bases at V and 3 bases at J, leaving 3 bases unmatched. The CDR3 protein is CASRAGLAGGYNEQFF. The CDR3, as DNA: TGCGCCAGCAGAGCGGGACTAGCGGGAGGCTACAATGAGCAGTTCTTC.

This clone has more than one count but fewer than ten. This chain connects TRBV7-2 to TRBJ2-7, with D tentatively TRBD1 (6 bases). Trimming shortened V by 2 bases and J by 2 bases, and 16 bases separated the two germline ends. The length of the CDR3 is 16 residues. Germline lookup yields CDR1 SGHTA and CDR2 FQGNSA. The CDR3 DNA reads TGTGCCAGCAGCTTACTTGAGACGGCAGGGGCCTACGAGCAGTACTTC. Its translation: CASSLLETAGAYEQYF. Full variable domain (missing parts from reference TRBV7-2 and TRBJ2-7): GAGVSQSPSNKVTEKGKDVELRCDPISGHTALYWYRQSLGQGLEFLIYFQGNSAPDKSGLPSDRFSAERTGGSVSTLTIQRTQQEDSAVYLCASSLLETAGAYEQYFGPGTRLTVT.

V and J are TRBV27 and TRBJ2-7, with 7 nucleotides matching TRBD2. Germline CDR1 and CDR2: MNHEY and SMNVEV (reference sequence). With 3 bases clipped from V and 3 bases from J, the junction kept 8 bases outside the gene matches. The CDR3 contains 15 residues. In DNA, the CDR3 is TGTGCCAGCAGTTTTACTTCCGGGACTATCTACGAGCAGTACTTC. It encodes CASSFTSGTIYEQYF.

The V and J genes are TRBV19 and TRBJ2-1, with 10 bases matching TRBD2. J was trimmed by 6 bases and V by 5 bases; bases with no gene match: 4. The CDR3 contains 14 residues. CDR1 is LNHDA and CDR2 is SQIVND in the germline V gene (reference sequence). The CDR3 loop is CASSLWTSGNEQFF. The CDR3 DNA reads TGTGCCAGTAGTCTATGGACTAGCGGCAATGAGCAGTTCTTC.

V and J are TRBV9 and TRBJ2-7; D might be TRBD2 (6 bases). V gave up 0 bases and J gave up 1 base, with 11 bases separating them. CDR3 length: 15 amino acids. Germline CDR1 SGDLS, CDR2 YYNGEE. CDR3 DNA sequence: TGTGCCAGCAGCGTAGGCAGCGGGTTTTCCTACGAGCAGTACTTC. This gives the protein CASSVGSGFSYEQYF.